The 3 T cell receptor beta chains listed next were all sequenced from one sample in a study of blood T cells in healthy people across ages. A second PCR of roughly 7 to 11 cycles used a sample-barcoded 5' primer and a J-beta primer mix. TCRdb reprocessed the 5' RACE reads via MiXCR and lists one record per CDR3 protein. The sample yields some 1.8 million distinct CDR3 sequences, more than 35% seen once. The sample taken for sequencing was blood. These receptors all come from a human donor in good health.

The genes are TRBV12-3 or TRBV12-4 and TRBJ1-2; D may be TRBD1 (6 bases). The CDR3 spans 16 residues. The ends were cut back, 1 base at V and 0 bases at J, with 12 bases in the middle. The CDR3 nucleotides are TGTGCCAGCAGTTTAGGCAGACAGGAACCTAACTATGGCTACACCTTC. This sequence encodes CASSLGRQEPNYGYTF.

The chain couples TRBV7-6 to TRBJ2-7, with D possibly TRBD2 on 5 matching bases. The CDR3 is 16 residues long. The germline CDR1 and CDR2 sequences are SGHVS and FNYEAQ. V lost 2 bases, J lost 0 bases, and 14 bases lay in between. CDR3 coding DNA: TGTGCCAGCAGCTTAAACCTCCGGGAAAACTCCTACGAGCAGTACTTC. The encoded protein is CASSLNLRENSYEQYF. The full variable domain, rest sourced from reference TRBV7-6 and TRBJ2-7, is GAGVSQSPRYKVTKRGQDVALRCDPISGHVSLYWYRQALGQGPEFLTYFNYEAQQDKSGLPNDRFSAERPEGSISTLTIQRTEQRDSAMYRCASSLNLRENSYEQYFGPGTRLTVT.

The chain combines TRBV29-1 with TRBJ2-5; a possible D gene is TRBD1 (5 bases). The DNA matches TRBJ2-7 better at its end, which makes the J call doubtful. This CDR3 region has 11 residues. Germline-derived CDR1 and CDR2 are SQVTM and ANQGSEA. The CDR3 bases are TGCAGCGCGTTGACAGAATACGAGCAGTACTTC. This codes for CSALTEYEQYF.